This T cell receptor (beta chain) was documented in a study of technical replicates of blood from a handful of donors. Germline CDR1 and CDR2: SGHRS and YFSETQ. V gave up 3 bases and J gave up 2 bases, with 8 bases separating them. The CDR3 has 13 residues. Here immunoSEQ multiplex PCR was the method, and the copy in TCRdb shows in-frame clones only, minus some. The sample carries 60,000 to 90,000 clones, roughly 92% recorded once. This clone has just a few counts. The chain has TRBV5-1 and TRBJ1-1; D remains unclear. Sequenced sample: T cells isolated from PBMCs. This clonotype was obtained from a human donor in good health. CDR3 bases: TGCGCCAGCAGCTGGACTGCAAACACTGAAGCTTTCTTT. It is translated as CASSWTANTEAFF.